This T cell receptor beta chain was retrieved from a study of shared clonotypes between healthy human individuals (dated by TCRdb to 2019 to 2021). About the full investigation: The cohort included three men and a couple of women between 18 and 49 years of age. To increase sequencing depth and limit assay-specific biases, TCR repertoire library preparation and sequencing were carried out by different laboratories using diverse techniques. Each donor's leukapheresis produced roughly between roughly 0.85 and 9.5 billion PBMCs. For each donor, three plates each were used for CD4 naive and CD4 memory, two plates were used for CD8 naive, and one plate was used for CD8 memory. To estimate repertoire size and how much clonotype sharing occurs between individuals, the study deeply sequenced the blood TCR repertoires of about five healthy adults.

CD8 naive samples were CD45RO-negative cells positively selected for CCR7, giving a CD45RA+CCR7+ population that excluded TemRA cells. Healthy HIV-negative adults with no recently reported acute infections or vaccinations were included as donors. Every donor was a Caucasian adult residing in Nashville, Tennessee, USA. Blood was collected by leukapheresis, and PBMCs were isolated by Ficoll-Histopaque density gradient centrifugation and then cryopreserved in liquid nitrogen vapor phase. Analytical flow cytometry was used to check the purity and quantity of every magnetically sorted T cell population. From each sorted fraction, genomic DNA was isolated and quantified by UV absorbance on a Nanodrop 2000c. Concerning this clone itself: No antigen is known for it. Base qualities are missing; no much larger clone stands one base away.

The junction carries 11 bases between V and J, which are trimmed by 3 bases and 2 bases respectively. The CDR3 runs 14 residues from the cysteine to the phenylalanine. Only the CDR3 region is kept as DNA, spanning 42 bases read in frame from base 1. Looking up the germline V gene (reference sequence) yields CDR1 LNHDA and CDR2 SQIVND. Using the deep immunoSEQ assay, multiplex PCR amplified TCR CDR3 regions from genomic DNA. For each cell subset, the extracted genomic DNA was distributed evenly across all wells of several immunoSEQ 96-well plates, and each plate served as one replicate. For sorted subsets, each replicate PCR was loaded with about 0.2 ug genomic DNA, equivalent to roughly 30,000 T cell genomes. Purified libraries were measured with a Qubit 3.0 fluorometer, size-checked on a Bioanalyzer 2100, and measured again with the KAPA Library Quantification kit. Every immunoSEQ 96-well plate was sequenced on a separate single-read 150-cycle Illumina NextSeq 550 flow cell. On the authors' methods: The immunoSEQ output contained only junctional sequences without quality scores, so filtering could not match that applied to full-length reads. To assign V/J genes and CDR3, sequences were annotated using PyIR, a Python wrapper for IgBLAST v1.9, with IMGT germline references. Reads were filtered out if the reads had weak V/J assignments (E-value above 1e-6), no CDR3, stop codons, out-of-frame junctions, or ambiguous translated residues. V3J clonotypes were defined by identical inferred V gene, J gene, and CDR3 amino acid sequence. To compute the percentage overlap between repertoires, the number of shared unique clonotypes was divided by the size of the smaller repertoire. Richness of each repertoire was evaluated using RTK rarefaction, the Chao1 estimator, and Recon v2.1 estimates of unobserved clonotypes. Generation probabilities for all TCRbeta clonotypes obtained by the gDNA method from a few donors were computed using OLGA. As stored in TCRdb, this immuneACCESS dataset retains in-frame rearrangements with V and J assigned. A fraction of the clones does not appear; measured against another copy, unresolved V genes explain less than half of the discrepancy, and the remainder lacks a known reason. The D gene and trimming were derived from the DNA, and the V and J assignments and clone size from that table. In all, the sample holds roughly 2.1 million clones, and 93% of those were seen once. Roughly 1.7% of the sample lies in the top ten.

Findings and caveats that apply to the study as a whole: Around 5% of naive CD4, 3% to 3.5% of naive CD8, about 2.4% of memory CD4, and about 0.4% of memory CD8 clonotypes were shared across four donors. Estimated clonotype richness was generally larger for naive than for memory subsets. Sampling was restricted to blood, and TCR repertoires in tissues likely differ from the TCR repertoires found in blood. Compared with non-shared clonotypes, clonotypes shared by all four sorted-subset donors had higher generation probabilities. Even with the large sequencing depth, rarefaction of the sorted-subset datasets indicated that sequencing was incomplete. Pairwise subsampling indicated that sequencing depth was expected to affect the degree of clonotype sharing among donors. The small number of donors limited the genetic and exposure-history diversity represented.

The receptor chain draws on TRBV19 and TRBJ2-7; a tentative D match to TRBD1 spans 6 bases. The sequencing sample was made of naive CD8+ T cells from PBMCs. This sample's cell subset or site label indicates: CD45RA+CCR7+. The sequence was collected from a man between 18 and 29 years old in good health. Some clones in this sample may be carry-over from other donors' samples. CDR3 protein: CASSIGRGTYEQYF. The bases are TGTGCCAGTAGTATTGGCAGGGGAACCTACGAGCAGTACTTC.